This T cell receptor (beta chain) was recorded in a study of cytomegalovirus exposure and HLA in healthy donors. Study-wide findings and caveats: In vitro checks showed that three CMV-associated chains really do target CMV antigens. Cytomegalovirus association was listed for 150 to 200 TCR beta chains. First-cohort TCR clusters tended to co-occur in the roughly 120 validation repertoires, a later analysis found.

Data came from immunoSEQ multiplex PCR; TCRdb stores just in-frame clones and leaves some out. Of 75,000 to 85,000 clones in the sample, approximately 91% are singletons; the top ten hold around 2.1%. V was shortened by 6 bases and J by 4 bases, with 4 bases between the two germline ends. This CDR3 is built from 11 residues. Germline values: CDR1 MDHEN, CDR2 SYDVKM. As regards this clone: Its antigen is still unknown.

While the first cohort had some 700 subjects, the donors belonged to the separate validation cohort of over a hundred subjects. The sequenced material came from PBMCs. The rearrangement links TRBV28 to TRBJ2-1; D is unclear. The clonotype was recovered from a man younger than 40 in good health and CMV-seronegative. The CDR3 DNA reads TGTGCCAGCAGCTTGTACAATGAGCAGTTCTTC. Amino acid sequence: CASSLYNEQFF.